These 10 T cell receptor beta chains were all obtained from the same sample, sequenced in a study of blood T cell repertoires in COVID-19. Profiled with immunoSEQ multiplex PCR; TCRdb holds only in-frame clones, not every one. The data hold 300,000 or so clones, with around 82% observed a single time. Source material: peripheral blood. The receptors stem from a woman in her forties or fifties with acute or convalescent COVID-19.

V usage is TRBV5-1 and J usage is TRBJ2-3; TRBD1 agrees at 8 bases. The CDR3 covers 15 residues. Per the germline V gene, CDR1 is SGHRS and CDR2 is YFSETQ. The V gene end was trimmed by 0 bases and the J gene end by 6 bases; junction bases not matched to a gene: 6. CDR3 amino acids: CASSLGQGPGDTQYF. The CDR3 nucleotides read TGCGCCAGCAGCTTGGGACAGGGGCCTGGTGATACGCAGTATTTT. Complete variable domain (other parts from reference TRBV5-1 and TRBJ2-3): KAGVTQTPRYLIKTRGQQVTLSCSPISGHRSVSWYQQTPGQGLQFLFEYFSETQRNKGNFPGRFSGRQFSNSRSEMNVSTLELGDSALYLCASSLGQGPGDTQYFGPGTRLTVL.

V usage is TRBV27 and J usage is TRBJ1-4; D not resolved. CDR1 is MNHEY, CDR2 SMNVEV, per germline (reference sequence). The CDR3 has 12 residues. Trimming removed 6 bases at V and 6 bases at J, with 8 bases between. For the CDR3, the DNA is TGTGCCAGCAGGCACAGAGATGAAAAACTGTTTTTT. It encodes CASRHRDEKLFF. Filled out from reference TRBV27 and TRBJ1-4, the complete variable domain reads EAQVTQNPRYLITVTGKKLTVTCSQNMNHEYMSWYRQDPGLGLRQIYYSMNVEVTDKGDVPEGYKVSRKEKRNFPLILESPSPNQTSLYFCASRHRDEKLFFGSGTQLSVL.

The chain has TRBV30 and TRBJ1-1; D unclear. The CDR3 is 13 amino acids. Germline V CDR1 and CDR2: GTSNPN, SVGIG (reference sequence). The germline V and J ends were trimmed by 4 bases and 4 bases, with 13 bases remaining between them. CDR3 protein: CAWTPITGTEAFF. The DNA for the CDR3 is TGTGCCTGGACCCCGATAACGGGCACTGAAGCTTTCTTT.

This clone was seen only once. The genes are TRBV3-1 (or the pseudogene TRBV3-2) and TRBJ2-7, with 7 bases fitting TRBD2. Trimming removed 8 bases from V and 3 bases from J; junction bases left unmatched: 7. CDR1 is LGHDT, CDR2 YNNKEL, per germline (reference sequence). This CDR3 is 13 amino acids long. CDR3 nucleotides: TGTGCCAGCGGGCCGGGGGGACTCTACGAGCAGTACGTC. As protein: CASGPGGLYEQYV.

The chain couples TRBV29-1 to TRBJ2-2; D possibly corresponds to TRBD1 (5 bases). V was shortened by 7 bases and J by 4 bases, with 13 bases between the two germline ends. Germline-derived CDR1 and CDR2 are SQVTM and ANQGSEA. This CDR3 region has 13 residues. This chain's CDR3 is CSATGSGTGELFF. As DNA, the CDR3 is TGCAGCGCTACAGGTTCGGGCACCGGGGAGCTGTTTTTT.

CDR3 in amino acids: CAISEGQRSGNTIYF. CDR3 nucleotide sequence: TGTGCCATCAGTGAAGGACAGCGCTCTGGAAACACCATATATTTT. The V and J genes are TRBV10-3 and TRBJ1-3; tentatively, D is TRBD1 (6 bases). V was clipped by 3 bases and J by 0 bases, with 9 bases between them. Germline CDR1 reads ENHRY; CDR2 reads SYGVKD. The CDR3 is 15 residues long.

The V and J genes are TRBV30 and TRBJ1-6, with TRBD1 matching over 7 bases. Germline V CDR1 and CDR2: GTSNPN, SVGIG (reference sequence). CDR3 length equals 14 residues. With V trimmed by 4 bases and J by 7 bases, 7 bases remained unmatched. In nucleotides, the CDR3 is TGTGCCTGGACACCGGGACAGCCAAATTCACCCCTCCACTTT. This translates into CAWTPGQPNSPLHF.

This chain joins TRBV7-2 and TRBJ2-1; 7 bases map to TRBD2. The CDR3 totals 16 residues. V lost 4 bases, J lost 4 bases, and 10 bases stayed unmatched. Germline CDR1 is SGHTA and CDR2 is FQGNSA. CDR3 DNA sequence: TGTGCCAGCAGCTCTTACCCAGCGGGGAGTTACAATGAGCAGTTCTTC. Its protein product is CASSSYPAGSYNEQFF.

The chain uses TRBV9 and TRBJ1-2; TRBD1 matches at 9 bases. The CDR3 spans 15 residues. Germline V gives CDR1 SGDLS, CDR2 YYNGEE. Unmatched junction bases numbered 9, after V lost 3 bases and J lost 6 bases. Here the CDR3 DNA reads TGTGCCAGCAGCGGCCTTACAGGGGGCGCGGATGGCTACACCTTC. Residues: CASSGLTGGADGYTF.

This clone was found a few times. The chain is built from TRBV11-2 and TRBJ1-2; TRBD1 is a possible D gene (6 bases). This CDR3 has 16 amino acids. V lost 4 bases and J 4 bases, leaving 19 bases between the germline ends. Germline values: CDR1 SGHAT, CDR2 FQNNGV. CDR3 DNA sequence: TGTGCCAGCAGCTCCCTGGCCCGGACAGAGCCCTATGGCTACACCTTC. Its protein product is CASSSLARTEPYGYTF. Together with reference TRBV11-2 and TRBJ1-2, the CDR3 gives the full variable domain: EAGVAQSPRYKIIEKRQSVAFWCNPISGHATLYWYQQILGQGPKLLIQFQNNGVVDDSQLPKDRFSAERLKGVDSTLKIQPAKLEDSAVYLCASSSLARTEPYGYTFGSGTRLTVV.